One TCR beta chain is described in this entry. The antigen is undetermined. These data come from a study of blood T cells in healthy people across ages. Study-wide background: Template switching caught about one barcoded beta molecule for each two T cells.

Drawing of peripheral blood yielded about 10 milliliters from each donor. Each sample yielded at least 6 million isolated PBMCs. For the second PCR, which ran for roughly 6 to 11 cycles, a sample-barcoded 5' primer and a J-beta primer mix were used. From the 5' RACE reads, TCRdb called clonotypes with MiXCR, one entry per CDR3 protein. The profile shows nearly 800,000 distinct CDR3 sequences, approximately 53% of them singletons. Findings of the study overall: Among T cells, TCR beta diversity per million cells dropped roughly linearly as age rose.

CDR3 length equals 15 residues. Germline assignment: CDR1 DFQATT and CDR2 SNEGSKA (reference sequence). Trimming removed 3 bases from V and 1 base from J, with 15 bases in between. Sequences were obtained from blood. This clonotype was obtained from a middle-aged man in good health. The V gene is TRBV20-1, the J gene TRBJ2-5, with D possibly being TRBD1 or TRBD2 (5 bases each). The CDR3 loop is CSASGRVGGQETQYF. CDR3 nucleotides: TGCAGTGCTAGCGGCAGGGTTGGGGGCCAAGAGACCCAGTACTTC.